Here is one TCR beta chain with its context. V lost 1 base, J lost 4 bases, and 10 bases stayed unmatched. The CDR3 is 17 amino acids. Per the germline V gene, CDR1 is LGHDT and CDR2 is YNNKEL (reference sequence). Each CDR3 protein gets one entry after TCRdb re-called the RT-PCR reads with MiXCR. Here the sample spans around 700,000 distinct CDR3 sequences, approximately 15% being singletons. Sequencing used memory CD4+ T cells from blood. The receptor was isolated from a female donor in good health, serving as a healthy control. This chain connects TRBV3-1 to TRBJ1-2; 9 bases are shared with TRBD1. CDR3 protein: CASSQATGGRGRYGYTF. The CDR3 DNA follows: TGTGCCAGCAGCCAAGCGACAGGGGGAAGGGGCCGCTATGGCTACACCTTC.